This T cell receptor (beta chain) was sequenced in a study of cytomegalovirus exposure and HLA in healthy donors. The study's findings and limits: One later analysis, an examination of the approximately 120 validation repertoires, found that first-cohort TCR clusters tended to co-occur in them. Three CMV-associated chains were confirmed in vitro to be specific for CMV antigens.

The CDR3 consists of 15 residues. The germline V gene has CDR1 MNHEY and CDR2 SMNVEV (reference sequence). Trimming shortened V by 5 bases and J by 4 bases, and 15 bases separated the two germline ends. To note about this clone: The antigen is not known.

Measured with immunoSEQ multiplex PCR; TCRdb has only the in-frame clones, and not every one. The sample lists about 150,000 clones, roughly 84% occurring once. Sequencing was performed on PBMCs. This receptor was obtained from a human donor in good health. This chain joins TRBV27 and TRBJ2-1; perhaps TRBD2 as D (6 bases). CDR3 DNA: TGTGCCAGCAGTGCTCTGGCGGGATCATACAATGAGCAGTTCTTC. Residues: CASSALAGSYNEQFF.